Only one count was recorded for the clone carrying this T cell receptor beta chain. This sample is drawn from a study of blood T cell repertoires in COVID-19. Across the whole study: Acute-phase and convalescent COVID-19 samples originated in the United States, Italy and Spain. Nucleic acid was either cDNA or gDNA, and it came from T cells, B-cell-depleted T cells, or PBMCs.

In the original analysis: For nucleated cells, counts were estimated from reference gene primer amplification. Generated by immunoSEQ multiplex PCR, the TCRdb table keeps only in-frame clones and is missing some. From that table come the V and J calls and clone size; the DNA was used to work out D and trimming. The repertoire consists of some 150,000 clones, with 84% occurring once and the leading ten covering roughly 7.2%. The CDR3 sequence is 15 residues long. CDR1 and CDR2 (germline): KGHDR, SFDVKD. The trim removed 7 bases at V and 5 bases at J, leaving 7 bases unmatched. J is TRBJ2-1 and V is TRBV24-1; 10 bases align to TRBD1. This receptor was taken from a woman aged 50 to 65 in a cohort sampled during active or convalescent COVID-19. The sequencing input was peripheral blood. This CDR3 is CATSPGTGANNEQFF. In DNA, the CDR3 is TGTGCCACCAGCCCCGGGACAGGGGCAAACAATGAGCAGTTCTTC.